Below are 12 T cell receptor beta chains sequenced from a single sample in a study of cytotoxic CD8 clonotypes in ibrutinib-treated CLL. The table came from immunoSEQ multiplex PCR; TCRdb's copy has only in-frame clones and leaves some out. The sample includes fewer than 400,000 clones, 67% of them seen just once. Sequences were derived from PBMCs, sampled after 36 months of ibrutinib treatment. The source is a human donor with chronic lymphocytic leukemia.

The J gene is TRBJ2-7, the V gene TRBV6-1; no reliable D call. The CDR3 extends over 14 amino acids. Germline V CDR1 and CDR2: MNHNS, SASEGT. Trimming shortened V by 2 bases and J by 6 bases, and 14 bases separated the two germline ends. The CDR3 bases are TGTGCCAGCAGTGAAAGGCCCGGTTTCGGCGAGCAGTACTTC. This encodes CASSERPGFGEQYF.

CDR3 sequence (DNA): TGTGCCAGCAGCTCCGGTCCGACCCGGGAATACAATGAGCAGTTCTTC. Its translation: CASSSGPTREYNEQFF. V is TRBV11-3 and J is TRBJ2-1; weak D call: TRBD2 (5 bases). Germline lookup yields CDR1 SGHNT and CDR2 YENEEA. Deletions cut 4 bases from V and 4 bases from J, with 17 bases between. The CDR3 consists of 16 residues. Complete variable domain (other parts from reference TRBV11-3 and TRBJ2-1): EAGVVQSPRYKIIEKKQPVAFWCNPISGHNTLYWYLQNLGQGPELLIRYENEEAVDDSQLPKDRFSAERLKGVDSTLKIQPAELGDSAVYLCASSSGPTREYNEQFFGPGTRLTVL.

This chain connects TRBV10-3 to TRBJ2-6, with a weak D call TRBD1 (5 bases). This CDR3 has 19 amino acids. The germline CDR1 and CDR2 sequences are ENHRY and SYGVKD. The germline V and J ends were trimmed by 3 bases and 0 bases, with 18 bases remaining between them. The CDR3 DNA reads TGTGCCATCAGTGATAGCCCGCAGGGTATCGTCTCTGGGGCCAACGTCCTGACTTTC. Residues: CAISDSPQGIVSGANVLTF.

This clone was found a few times. The gene calls are TRBV5-6 and TRBJ1-2, with D uncertain. V lost 3 bases and J lost 4, with 7 bases in between. Germline values: CDR1 SGHDT, CDR2 YYEEEE. This CDR3 spans 12 amino acids. CDR3 loop: CASSSVAYGYTF. In DNA form, the CDR3 reads TGTGCCAGCAGCTCAGTGGCCTATGGCTACACCTTC.

V is TRBV5-1 and J is TRBJ2-2; 9 nucleotides align to TRBD1. The CDR3 has 15 amino acids. The junction had 5 bases not matched to a gene; V was cut back by 4 bases and J by 4 bases. Germline CDR1 reads SGHRS; CDR2 reads YFSETQ. The CDR3 DNA follows: TGCGCCAGCAGCAGGGACAGGGCTTCCACCGGGGAGCTGTTTTTT. Translating gives CASSRDRASTGELFF.

The genes are TRBV7-9 and TRBJ1-1; 8 nucleotides match TRBD1. V lost 5 bases to trimming and J lost 5 bases; unmatched junction nucleotides: 10. CDR1 and CDR2 (germline): SEHNR, FQNEAQ (reference sequence). There are 15 residues in the CDR3. As DNA, the CDR3 is TGTGCCAGCAGCCCCACAACAGGGGGTTTGACTGAAGCTTTCTTT. This codes for CASSPTTGGLTEAFF.

The rearrangement joins TRBV28 to TRBJ2-3; D is perhaps TRBD1 or TRBD2 (5 bases each). The V and J ends lost 6 bases and 6 bases respectively, with 16 bases between them. CDR1 MDHEN and CDR2 SYDVKM come from the germline V gene. The CDR3 spans 14 residues. CDR3 nucleotide sequence: TGTGCCAGCAGGCCCCCCGGGGCCTCCGATACGCAGTATTTT. Its translation: CASRPPGASDTQYF.

The genes are TRBV12-5 and TRBJ2-4; 9 bases line up with TRBD1. With 2 bases clipped from V and 1 base from J, the junction kept 6 bases outside the gene matches. Germline assignment: CDR1 LGHNT and CDR2 FRNRAP. The length of the CDR3 is 17 residues. As DNA, the CDR3 is TGTGCTAGTGGTTTGATATCCGGGACAGGGGCCAAAAACATTCAGTACTTC. Translating it yields CASGLISGTGAKNIQYF.

The chain employs TRBV2 and TRBJ1-2, with D maybe TRBD1 (5 bases). The length of the CDR3 is 13 residues. In germline, CDR1 is SNHLY, CDR2 FYNNEI. V gave up 7 bases and J gave up 3 bases, with 12 bases separating them. CDR3 in amino acids: CASISGLDYGYTF. CDR3 sequence (DNA): TGTGCCAGCATTTCAGGGTTAGACTATGGCTACACCTTC.

The chain links TRBV6-1 to TRBJ1-6; TRBD1 is a possible D gene (6 bases). The germline V gene encodes CDR1 MNHNS and CDR2 SASEGT. Trimming took off 1 base at V and 10 bases at J, with 14 bases between the two ends. The CDR3 contains 15 residues. CDR3 DNA sequence: TGTGCCAGCAGTGAAGTGATAGGGGGGCTATCACCCCTCCACTTT. Protein product: CASSEVIGGLSPLHF.

The V call is TRBV10-1, the J call TRBJ2-5; 7 positions agree with TRBD1. Germline values: CDR1 WNHNN, CDR2 SYGVQD (reference sequence). Trimming took 7 bases from V and 4 from J; bases not matched to a gene: 6. The CDR3 has 13 residues. CDR3 in DNA: TGCGCCAGCAACGACAGGGCTGGAGAGACCCAGTACTTC. Encoded protein: CASNDRAGETQYF.

The chain recombines TRBV19 with TRBJ2-3; unclear D gene. CDR3 length equals 12 residues. Germline V gene sequence: CDR1 LNHDA, CDR2 SQIVND (reference sequence). Trimming removed 6 bases at V and 1 base at J, with 5 bases between. Here the CDR3 reads CASRGRTDTQYF. CDR3 DNA sequence: TGTGCCAGTAGAGGGCGCACAGATACGCAGTATTTT.